The TCR beta chain described here comes from a study of T cell responses to AZD1222 COVID-19 vaccine (dated by TCRdb to about 2021). Looking at the study overall: AZD1222 recipients with second doses at about 4 weeks or about 12 weeks were pooled, because spike-specific TCR depth and breadth did not differ between schedules. TCR sequencing was performed for about 250 trial participants, of whom roughly 200 were given two doses of AZD1222 and some 26 were given two doses of MenACWY control vaccine. Enrollment into the trials was organized by age into subgroups of 18-55, 56-69 and 70-plus years, and those subgroups contained approximately 160, 26 and 62 TCR-sequenced participants, respectively.

Trimming costs V 5 bases and J 4 bases, and their ends lie 8 bases apart. The germline V gene (reference sequence) provides CDR1 SEHNR and CDR2 FQNEAQ. Its CDR3 holds 12 amino acids, cysteine through phenylalanine. The sequence is cut down to CDR3 DNA, 36 bases in frame from base 1. The sample's time point label is to be understood as: baseline before first vaccination. Samples from vaccinated people were obtained from the UK trials COV001 and COV002, which included a single-blind randomized controlled phase 2/3 trial of AZD1222 (ChAdOx1 nCoV-19) in healthy adults. For TCRbeta chain sequencing, PBMC samples were collected from trial participants at day 0 and at day 28 after the second dose. Turning to this clone: Its antigen is not yet known. The input lacks base qualities; no much larger clone sits a single base away.

The CDR3 regions of human TCRbeta chains were subjected to immunosequencing. As for the authors' bioinformatics: Repertoire TCRs were checked for matches against a reference library of SARS-CoV-2-specific TCRs that had been generated using the MIRA antigen-specificity platform. Breadth meant the fraction of unique TCRs that were SARS-CoV-2-associated, whereas depth meant the fraction of total T cells that were SARS-CoV-2-associated. Using the MIRA data, each spike-specific TCR was assigned both to the spike region to which the TCR was reactive and to a CD4 or CD8 class. Log10-transformed breadth and depth values were compared by one-way ANOVA with Sidak's multiple comparisons tests. The table comes from immuneACCESS by way of TCRdb, which keeps in-frame sequences with V and J called. Part of the clones is missing from these tables; in studies checked, under half for an unresolved V gene and the rest for unknown reasons. D and trimming come from the DNA, and the V and J calls and clone size come from that table. The sample has about 120,000 clones on record, around 92% of them singletons. The ten largest clones capture around 15% of the sample.

What the study reported, not specific to this receptor: The whole spike protein was spanned by vaccine-associated CD4 TCRs, and dominant responses were seen in regions 160-218 and 743-854. Participants were mostly white British, with more females than males. The authors suggested clonal diversity may have been underestimated. Spike-specific TCR breadth and depth rose significantly after two AZD1222 doses compared with day 0 and with MenACWY recipients. Nearly half of unique spike-specific TCRs reportedly recognized epitopes outside regions mutated in the B.1.351 and B.1.1.7 variants. Conclusions about previously exposed vaccinees are limited because only a handful of AZD1222 recipients were SARS-CoV-2 seropositive at baseline. Because no day 14 peak-response samples were available, the repertoires could be characterized only after the peak T cell response. In the small 56-69-year group, the increase in depth fell short of significance, most likely because of low power.

The chain uses TRBV7-9 and TRBJ1-2; perhaps TRBD1 is the D gene, with 5 bases matching. The receptor was isolated from an adult in good health. The sequencing here drew on peripheral blood, taken on day 0 of AZD1222 vaccination. The DNA is as follows: TGTGCCAGCAGCCAACAGGCCTATGGCTACACCTTC. Its protein reads: CASSQQAYGYTF. Outside the CDR3, residues come from the reference TRBV7-9 and TRBJ1-2 proteins, so the full variable domain is: DTGVSQNPRHKITKRGQNVTFRCDPISEHNRLYWYRQTLGQGPEFLTYFQNEAQLEKSRLLSDRFSAERPKGSFSTLEIQRTEQGDSAMYLCASSQQAYGYTFGSGTRLTVV.